The entry below describes one T cell receptor beta chain. What it binds is unknown. Measured with immunoSEQ multiplex PCR; TCRdb has only the in-frame clones, and not every one. Of about 380,000 clones detected, around 96% appear once; the ten largest clones hold 0.25% to 0.35%. This CDR3 contains 15 residues. The germline V gene has CDR1 ENHRY and CDR2 SYGVKD. V shed 6 bases and J 2 bases; nucleotides not matched to a gene: 6. This sample is drawn from a study of shared clonotypes between healthy human individuals. Study conclusions and caveats: Generation probabilities of non-shared clonotypes were lower (relative to those shared by all four donors).

The V call is TRBV10-3, the J call TRBJ2-1, with 8 bases matching TRBD2. Sequences were obtained from memory CD8+ T cells sorted from blood. Subset specified: CD45RO+ cells pooled with CCR7-negative TemRA cells. The sequence derives from a man aged 25-45 years in good health. For the CDR3, the DNA is TGTGCCATCAGCCCACTAGCGGAAACCTACAATGAGCAGTTCTTC. Translating it yields CAISPLAETYNEQFF.